The 3 T cell receptor beta chains below were found in one sample sequenced in a study of shared clonotypes between healthy human individuals. The method was immunoSEQ multiplex PCR; TCRdb's version includes in-frame clones alone and lacks a portion of them. In the table there are 2 million to 2.5 million clones, under 95% of which are singletons. Sequenced material: naive CD4+ T cells from PBMCs. Subset indicated: CD45RA+ positively selected. The receptor source for this set is a man between 18 and 29 years old in good health. Some clones in this sample may be carry-over from other donors' samples.

This clone was counted only a few times. The rearrangement joins TRBV4-3 to TRBJ2-3, with D perhaps matching TRBD2 (5 bases). V was clipped by 0 bases and J by 8 bases, with 9 bases between them. Germline CDR1 is LGHNA and CDR2 is YSLEER. The CDR3 is 13 amino acids. CDR3 in amino acids: CASSQEGSGTQYF. In DNA, the CDR3 is TGCGCCAGCAGCCAAGAGGGGAGCGGTACGCAGTATTTT.

This clone was observed once. The V and J genes are TRBV6-4 and TRBJ2-3; 7 bases fit TRBD2. Trimming took 3 bases from V and 2 from J; bases not matched to a gene: 5. Germline CDR1 and CDR2: MRHNA and SNTAGT. The CDR3 totals 15 residues. The CDR3 coding sequence is TGTGCCAGCAGTGAACGGGGGAGGGCCACAGATACGCAGTATTTT. It specifies CASSERGRATDTQYF.

This clone has just a few counts. The chain uses TRBV30 and TRBJ2-7; the D is unclear. V lost 3 bases and J 3 bases, leaving 12 bases between the germline ends. The CDR3 extends over 13 amino acids. In germline, CDR1 is GTSNPN, CDR2 SVGIG (reference sequence). DNA of the CDR3: TGTGCCTGGAGAGTTGGAGTGGGCTACGAGCAGTACTTC. It specifies CAWRVGVGYEQYF.